The present TCR beta chain was sequenced within a study of vaccination effects on CD4 cells after COVID-19. General study findings and limits: Long after vaccination, the clones induced by infection and by vaccine shrank markedly in size.

As to this clone: Its target is not known.

ViraFEST expansion of antigen-specific CD4+ T cells with viral peptide pools preceded sequencing. The culture ran for approximately 9 days before CD4+ T cells were isolated. Negative nucleocapsid antibody tests before and after vaccination confirmed no previous SARS-CoV-2 infection. Each culture well received roughly 1.9 million PBMC. These cells were then cultured in IMDM with approximately 10 IU/ml IL-2 and 9.5 to 10 ug/ml peptides. A half-volume exchange with IL-2 medium occurred on days 3 and 7. Germline V gene lookup returns CDR1 SEHNR and CDR2 FQNEAQ (reference sequence). After removal of 5 bases from V and 3 bases from J, the junction contained 12 bases not matched to a gene. The CDR3 loop spans 16 amino acids. Data came from immunoSEQ multiplex PCR; TCRdb stores just in-frame clones and leaves some out. The sample carries about 71,000 clones, over 65% recorded once.

The TCR comes from a human donor who received a COVID-19 vaccine. Source: CD4+ T cells from PBMCs cultured with HCoV-OC43 spike peptides, taken before COVID-19 vaccination. Subset defined: HCoV-OC43 spike overlapping peptide pool stimulation. V and J are TRBV7-9 and TRBJ2-5; 7 bases agree with TRBD1. CDR3 in amino acids: CASSPPGNRGKETQYF. For the CDR3, the DNA is TGTGCCAGCAGCCCCCCTGGGAACAGGGGAAAAGAGACCCAGTACTTC.